The next 12 T cell receptor beta chains were all read from a single sample in a study of blood T cell repertoires in COVID-19 (dated by TCRdb to 2018 to 2021). Preparation of the library involved the immunoSEQ multiplex PCR assay. Entries here come from immuneACCESS through TCRdb and include only in-frame sequences with V and J called. Some clones fail to appear in such tables; in the studies checked, an unresolved V gene covers under half of the shortfall, and the cause of the remainder is unknown. The sample profile shows under 300,000 clones; roughly 88% of them were found once. Together, the top ten hold around 3% of the sample. The sample comprised peripheral blood. The receptors derive from a woman aged 25 to 39 with active or convalescent COVID-19.

The gene calls are TRBV29-1 and TRBJ1-5; D gene unclear. Trimming removed 4 bases at V and 2 bases at J, with 9 bases between. Germline CDR1 SQVTM, CDR2 ANQGSEA. The length of the CDR3 is 13 residues. The chain's CDR3 is CSVVAEGNQPQHF. DNA of the CDR3: TGCAGCGTTGTTGCAGAGGGCAATCAGCCCCAGCATTTT.

For the CDR3, the DNA is TGTGCCAGCAGAGGAGGACAGGGGGCAGATACGCAGTATTTT. Translating it yields CASRGGQGADTQYF. The V gene is TRBV7-2, the J gene TRBJ2-3, with 10 bases lining up with TRBD1. This CDR3 is 14 amino acids long. The germline V gene has CDR1 SGHTA and CDR2 FQGNSA. Trimming cost V 6 bases and J 4 bases; bases outside gene matches: 4.

V is TRBV5-1 and J is TRBJ2-3, with 10 bases aligning to TRBD2. The CDR3 sequence is 16 residues long. Germline V gene data show CDR1 as SGHRS and CDR2 as YFSETQ. Unmatched junction bases numbered 5, after V lost 0 bases and J lost 4 bases. The CDR3 protein is CASSLAASGGADTQYF. For the CDR3, the DNA is TGCGCCAGCAGCTTGGCAGCCAGCGGGGGGGCAGATACGCAGTATTTT. The full variable domain, with the rest looked up from reference TRBV5-1 and TRBJ2-3, is KAGVTQTPRYLIKTRGQQVTLSCSPISGHRSVSWYQQTPGQGLQFLFEYFSETQRNKGNFPGRFSGRQFSNSRSEMNVSTLELGDSALYLCASSLAASGGADTQYFGPGTRLTVL.

This chain uses TRBV6-2 or TRBV6-3 with TRBJ1-5; D possibly corresponds to TRBD1 (5 bases). Germline CDR1 MNHEY, CDR2 SVGEGT. Trimming removed 2 bases from V and 2 bases from J, with 13 bases in between. CDR3 length: 16 amino acids. CDR3 bases: TGTGCCAGCAGTTACGCCCAGGGTTCGGGCAATCAGCCCCAGCATTTT. It specifies CASSYAQGSGNQPQHF.

This clone was seen just once. The J gene is TRBJ1-1, the V gene TRBV2; 8 positions agree with TRBD1. V lost 4 bases to trimming and J lost 9 bases; unmatched junction nucleotides: 4. This CDR3 is 12 amino acids long. Germline V gives CDR1 SNHLY, CDR2 FYNNEI. In DNA form, the CDR3 reads TGTGCCAGCAGTGTTGACAGGGGAAAAGCTTTCTTT. It translates to CASSVDRGKAFF.

The chain links TRBV12-3 or TRBV12-4 to TRBJ1-2; D remains unclear. The CDR3 covers 12 residues. V shed 3 bases and J shed 5 bases, with 7 bases lying between them. CDR3 in DNA: TGTGCCAGCAGTTTCTACAGTTATGGCTACACCTTC. Protein product: CASSFYSYGYTF.

The chain uses TRBV6-1 and TRBJ2-3; 7 bases fit TRBD2. Germline CDR1 and CDR2: MNHNS and SASEGT. This CDR3 region has 15 residues. V was pared by 0 bases and J by 7 bases, with 7 bases of the junction left unmatched. The CDR3 nucleotides are TGTGCCAGCAGTGAAGCGGGGGGGACTGCAAATACGCAGTATTTT. Its translation: CASSEAGGTANTQYF.

V is TRBV28 and J is TRBJ1-2, with 9 bases that match TRBD1. Germline V lookup: CDR1 MDHEN, CDR2 SYDVKM. V lost 5 bases, J lost 8 bases, and 3 bases stayed unmatched. There are 12 residues in the CDR3. CDR3 loop: CASSPTGGGYTF. The CDR3 DNA follows: TGTGCCAGCAGTCCGACAGGGGGGGGCTACACCTTC.

V usage is TRBV5-5 and J usage is TRBJ2-5, with a possible D match to TRBD2 (6 bases). Per the germline V gene, CDR1 is SGHKS and CDR2 is YYEKEE (reference sequence). The CDR3 spans 13 residues. The V gene lost 2 bases and the J gene lost 5 bases, with 10 bases spanning the gap. Written as DNA, the CDR3 is TGTGCCAGCAGCTTTGGTGGGAGGGAGACCCAGTACTTC. Its protein is CASSFGGRETQYF.

The chain uses TRBV7-8 and TRBJ2-7, with 7 bases aligning to TRBD1. Germline V gene sequence: CDR1 SGHVS, CDR2 FQNEAQ. The CDR3 has 14 amino acids. The V and J ends lost 0 bases and 2 bases, in that order; junction bases with no gene match: 1. DNA for the CDR3: TGTGCCAGCAGCTTAGCGGACAGGACCTACGAGCAGTACTTC. Translating gives CASSLADRTYEQYF.

Remarks on this clone: It may be a read error: a sequence one base away is much more abundant. The J gene is TRBJ1-5, the V gene TRBV27; D is possibly TRBD1 (6 bases). This CDR3 has 13 residues. Germline CDR1 reads MNHEY; CDR2 reads SMNVEV (reference sequence). V dropped 5 bases and J dropped 2 bases, with 7 bases sitting between them. CDR3 bases: TGTGCCAGCAGTCCAGGGGGCAATCAGCCCCAGCATTTT. Its protein is CASSPGGNQPQHF.

This sequence joins TRBV12-3 or TRBV12-4 and TRBJ1-2, with D unclear. Trimming removed 3 bases at V and 8 bases at J, with 7 bases between. The CDR3 sequence is 11 residues long. The CDR3 region is CASSLLGGYTF. As DNA, the CDR3 is TGTGCCAGCAGTTTGCTGGGCGGCTACACCTTC.